The clone carrying this TCR beta chain was counted a single time. No antigen is known for it. Assay: immunoSEQ multiplex PCR; the TCRdb copy retains only in-frame clones and omits some. Among 70,000 or so clones, roughly 90% were seen once, and the ten largest hold roughly a tenth. The data stem from a study of OX40 agonist ivuxolimab in advanced cancers. Across the whole study: Each patient was given ivuxolimab into a vein every 2 weeks, at 0.01 to 10 mg/kg. Partial responses were achieved by three patients: one hepatocellular carcinoma, two cutaneous melanoma.

The study's findings and limits: Relative to CD4+ cells, CD8+ T cells on average had more expanded clones.

This CDR3 spans 14 amino acids. Germline assignment: CDR1 SNHLY and CDR2 FYNNEI. With V trimmed by 3 bases and J by 5 bases, 6 bases remained unmatched. Sequences were derived from CD4+ or CD8+ T cells sorted from blood, sampled in a trial of the OX40 agonist ivuxolimab. V gene TRBV2 combines with J gene TRBJ1-1; TRBD1 matches 7 bases. The clonotype was recovered from an adult with an advanced solid tumor such as melanoma, head and neck, liver or kidney cancer. This chain's CDR3 is CASSESGGRTEAFF. CDR3 DNA sequence: TGTGCCAGCAGTGAGTCAGGGGGGAGGACTGAAGCTTTCTTT.